This TCR beta chain was documented in a study of shared clonotypes between healthy human individuals. V shed 1 base and J 3 bases; nucleotides not matched to a gene: 5. CDR3 length equals 17 residues. Germline assignment: CDR1 LNHDA and CDR2 SQIVND (reference sequence). Assay runs were performed at deep level. Data came from immunoSEQ multiplex PCR; TCRdb stores just in-frame clones and leaves some out. The data show over a million clones, 78% seen once. This receptor was obtained from a man aged 18 to 35 in good health. Some clones in this sample may be carry-over from other donors' samples. V usage is TRBV19 and J usage is TRBJ2-1, with 11 bases lining up with TRBD2. The sequenced material came from memory CD4+ T cells from PBMCs. Documented subset: CD45RA-negative fraction. The CDR3 nucleotides read TGTGCCAGTAGTATAGTCAGGGGGACTAGCGGCTACAATGAGCAGTTCTTC. Protein product: CASSIVRGTSGYNEQFF.